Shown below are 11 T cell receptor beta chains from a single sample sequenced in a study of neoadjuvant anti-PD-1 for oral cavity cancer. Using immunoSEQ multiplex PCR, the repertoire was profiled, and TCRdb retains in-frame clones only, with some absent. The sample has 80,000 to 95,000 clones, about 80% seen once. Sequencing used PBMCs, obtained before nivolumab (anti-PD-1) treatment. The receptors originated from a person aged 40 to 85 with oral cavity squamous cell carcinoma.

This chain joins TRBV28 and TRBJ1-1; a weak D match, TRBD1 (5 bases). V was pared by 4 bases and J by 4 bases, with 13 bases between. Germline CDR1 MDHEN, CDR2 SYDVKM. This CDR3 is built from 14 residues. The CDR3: CASSWGGLGTEAFF. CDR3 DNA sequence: TGTGCCAGCAGTTGGGGGGGGTTGGGCACTGAAGCTTTCTTT.

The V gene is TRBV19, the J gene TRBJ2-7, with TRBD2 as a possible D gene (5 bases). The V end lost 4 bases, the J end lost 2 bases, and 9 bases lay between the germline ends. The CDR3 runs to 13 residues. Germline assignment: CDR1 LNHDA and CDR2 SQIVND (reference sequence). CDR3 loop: CASSRGPPYEQYF. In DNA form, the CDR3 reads TGTGCCAGTAGTAGAGGGCCTCCCTACGAGCAGTACTTC.

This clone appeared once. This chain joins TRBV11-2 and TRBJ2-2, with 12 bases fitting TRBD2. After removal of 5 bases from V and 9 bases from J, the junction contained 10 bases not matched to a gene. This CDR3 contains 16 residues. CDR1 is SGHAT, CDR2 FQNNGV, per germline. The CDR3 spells CASSIQTSGSFRELFF. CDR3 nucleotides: TGTGCCAGCAGCATCCAGACTAGCGGGAGTTTCAGGGAGCTGTTTTTT.

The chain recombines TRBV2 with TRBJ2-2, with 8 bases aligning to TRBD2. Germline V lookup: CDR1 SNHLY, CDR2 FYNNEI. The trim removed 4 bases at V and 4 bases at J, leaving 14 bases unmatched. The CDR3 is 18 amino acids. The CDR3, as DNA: TGTGCCAGCAGTGGGCTAGCGGGTTCCGTTCAAAGCACCGGGGAGCTGTTTTTT. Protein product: CASSGLAGSVQSTGELFF.

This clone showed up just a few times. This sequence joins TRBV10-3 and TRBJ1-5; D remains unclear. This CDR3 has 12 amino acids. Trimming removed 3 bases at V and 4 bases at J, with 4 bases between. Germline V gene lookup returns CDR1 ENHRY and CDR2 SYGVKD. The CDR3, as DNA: TGTGCCATCAGTGACCTTAATCAGCCCCAGCATTTT. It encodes CAISDLNQPQHF.

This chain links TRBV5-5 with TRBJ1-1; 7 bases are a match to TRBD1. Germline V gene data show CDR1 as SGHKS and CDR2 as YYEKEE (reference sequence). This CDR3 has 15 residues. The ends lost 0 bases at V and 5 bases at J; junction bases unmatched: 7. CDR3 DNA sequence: TGTGCCAGCAGCTTGGACAGGGGAGGATGGACTGAAGCTTTCTTT. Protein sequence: CASSLDRGGWTEAFF.

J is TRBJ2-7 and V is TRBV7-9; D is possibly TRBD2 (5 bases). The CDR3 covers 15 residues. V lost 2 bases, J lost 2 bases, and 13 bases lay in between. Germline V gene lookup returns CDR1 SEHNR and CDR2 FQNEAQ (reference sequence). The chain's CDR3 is CASSLQDGGAYEQYF. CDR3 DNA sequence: TGTGCCAGCAGCTTACAGGACGGAGGTGCCTACGAGCAGTACTTC.

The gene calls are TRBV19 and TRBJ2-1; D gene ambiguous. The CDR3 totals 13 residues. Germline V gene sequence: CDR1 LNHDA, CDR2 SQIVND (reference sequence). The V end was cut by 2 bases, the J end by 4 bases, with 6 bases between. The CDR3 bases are TGTGCCAGTAGTATATCGTTTTACAATGAGCAGTTCTTC. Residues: CASSISFYNEQFF.

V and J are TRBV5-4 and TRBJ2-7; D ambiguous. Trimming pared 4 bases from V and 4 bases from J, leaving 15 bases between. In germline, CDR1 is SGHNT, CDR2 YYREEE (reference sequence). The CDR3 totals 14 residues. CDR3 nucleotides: TGTGCCAGCAGCGTGCAAGGGATGCAATACGAGCAGTACTTC. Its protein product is CASSVQGMQYEQYF.

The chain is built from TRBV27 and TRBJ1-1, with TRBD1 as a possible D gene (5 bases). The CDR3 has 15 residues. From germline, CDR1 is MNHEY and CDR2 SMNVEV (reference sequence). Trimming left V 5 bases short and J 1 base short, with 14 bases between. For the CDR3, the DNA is TGTGCCAGCAGTCCCTGGGGCTCCGGGAACACTGAAGCTTTCTTT. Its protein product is CASSPWGSGNTEAFF.

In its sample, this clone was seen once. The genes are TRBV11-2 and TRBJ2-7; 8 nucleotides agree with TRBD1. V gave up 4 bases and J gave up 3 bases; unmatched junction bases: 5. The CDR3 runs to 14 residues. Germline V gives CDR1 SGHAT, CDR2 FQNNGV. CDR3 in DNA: TGTGCCAGCAGCTCTCAGGGGGCGAGCTACGAGCAGTACTTC. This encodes CASSSQGASYEQYF.